The 19 T cell receptor beta chains in this list originate from one sample, sequenced in a study of vaccination effects on CD4 cells after COVID-19. Cultured cells yielded isolated CD4+ T cells after 10 to 11 days. Their recognized antigens are unknown. The data were produced by immunoSEQ multiplex PCR, yet TCRdb's version contains in-frame clones alone and is incomplete. There are over 45,000 clones in the sample; over 50% occur only once, and 4.5% to 6.5% lies in the top ten. The sample in question was CD4+ T cells from PBMCs cultured without peptide, obtained before COVID-19 vaccination. These receptors were collected from a human donor who received a COVID-19 vaccine.

This clone turned up a few times. The chain joins TRBV6-5 to TRBJ1-6; a weak D match, TRBD1 (6 bases). Trimming pared 4 bases from V and 14 bases from J, leaving 12 bases between. Germline assignment: CDR1 MNHEY and CDR2 SVGAGI. The CDR3 sequence is 12 residues long. The CDR3 coding sequence is TGTGCCAGCAGTTTGGTGCAGGGGTCCCTCCACTTT. Residues: CASSLVQGSLHF.

The rearrangement joins TRBV28 to TRBJ1-3; D is unresolved. The CDR3 length is 15 residues. Germline V CDR1 and CDR2: MDHEN, SYDVKM. V was trimmed by 2 bases and J by 0 bases, leaving 8 bases between them. CDR3 DNA sequence: TGTGCCAGCAGTTTAACGGCAGTCTCTGGAAACACCATATATTTT. Its translation: CASSLTAVSGNTIYF. The full variable domain, completed using reference TRBV28 and TRBJ1-3, is DVKVTQSSRYLVKRTGEKVFLECVQDMDHENMFWYRQDPGLGLRLIYFSYDVKMKEKGDIPEGYSVSREKKERFSLILESASTNQTSMYLCASSLTAVSGNTIYFGEGSWLTVV.

This clone ranks as large (0.1 to 1%). The chain uses TRBV18 and TRBJ1-2, with TRBD1 matching over 11 bases. The CDR3 has 15 amino acids. Germline V gene data show CDR1 as KGHSH and CDR2 as LQKENI. The V gene end was trimmed by 2 bases and the J gene end by 5 bases; junction bases not matched to a gene: 4. The CDR3 spells CASSPTGTGGYGYTF. CDR3 nucleotide sequence: TGTGCCAGCTCACCAACCGGGACAGGGGGATATGGCTACACCTTC.

The CDR3 is CASSQGAGGMGYTF. The CDR3 nucleotides are TGTGCCAGCAGCCAAGGGGCAGGTGGAATGGGCTACACCTTC. The chain uses TRBV3-1 (or the pseudogene TRBV3-2) and TRBJ1-2; D call uncertain. The germline V and J ends were trimmed by 1 base and 8 bases, with 14 bases remaining between them. The CDR3 loop spans 14 amino acids. The V gene's germline CDR1 is LGHDT and CDR2 YNNKEL (reference sequence).

As DNA, the CDR3 is TGCGCCAGCAGCCAAGTGACAGGTGTAGCTTTCTTT. It translates to CASSQVTGVAFF. The chain joins TRBV4-3 to TRBJ1-1; tentative D call: TRBD1 (6 bases). CDR3 length: 12 residues. Germline V lookup: CDR1 LGHNA, CDR2 YSLEER. Trimming stripped 1 base from V and 10 bases from J, with 10 bases between.

V usage is TRBV12-3 or TRBV12-4 and J usage is TRBJ2-7; 10 nucleotides agree with TRBD1. With V trimmed by 4 bases and J by 4 bases, 1 base remained unmatched. The CDR3 has 13 residues. This chain's CDR3 is CASSSDRGYEQYF. CDR3 DNA sequence: TGTGCCAGCAGTTCGGACAGGGGGTACGAGCAGTACTTC.

The chain has TRBV4-2 and TRBJ2-5, with 7 bases matching TRBD1. Per the germline V gene, CDR1 is LGHNA and CDR2 is YNFKEQ. CDR3 length: 16 residues. J was trimmed by 1 base and V by 1 base; bases with no gene match: 6. CDR3 bases: TGTGCCAGCAGCCAAGCACAGGGGAAGCTCCAAGAGACCCAGTACTTC. Translating gives CASSQAQGKLQETQYF.

The chain has TRBV5-1 and TRBJ2-7, with D tentatively TRBD1 (7 bases). CDR1 SGHRS and CDR2 YFSETQ come from the germline V gene. Between the trimmed V and J ends, which lost 0 bases and 2 bases, there was a span of 12 bases. This CDR3 has 15 amino acids. Written as DNA, the CDR3 is TGCGCCAGCAGCTTGGCCCAGGGGGGACCCTACGAGCAGTACTTC. This encodes CASSLAQGGPYEQYF.

The rearrangement uses TRBV3-1 (or the pseudogene TRBV3-2) and TRBJ1-6; no firm D call. This CDR3 has 14 residues. The V end lost 0 bases, the J end lost 13 bases, and 13 bases lay between the germline ends. The germline V gene has CDR1 LGHDT and CDR2 YNNKEL (reference sequence). The CDR3 reads CASSQEASGAPLHF. The CDR3 DNA reads TGTGCCAGCAGCCAAGAGGCGTCGGGAGCGCCCCTCCACTTT.

This clone has a single count. This sequence joins TRBV4-1 and TRBJ1-4, with D perhaps TRBD1 (5 bases). Per germline, CDR1 MGHRA and CDR2 YSYEKL. This CDR3 region has 18 residues. With 0 bases removed from V and 4 bases from J, the gap between germline ends came to 18 bases. The CDR3 region is CASSQEVGRALGNEKLFF. The DNA for the CDR3 is TGCGCCAGCAGCCAAGAGGTGGGACGGGCTCTGGGTAATGAAAAACTGTTTTTT.

The chain joins TRBV5-1 to TRBJ2-1; 8 positions match TRBD2. V lost 0 bases to trimming and J lost 4 bases; unmatched junction nucleotides: 6. CDR1 is SGHRS and CDR2 is YFSETQ in the germline V gene. CDR3 size: 16 residues. CDR3 loop: CASSLGASGLYNEQFF. The CDR3 region has the DNA TGCGCCAGCAGCTTGGGGGCTAGCGGGCTATACAATGAGCAGTTCTTC.

This clone was observed a handful of times. The gene calls are TRBV6-6 and TRBJ1-2; 10 nucleotides line up with TRBD1. After removal of 8 bases from V and 7 bases from J, the junction contained 1 base not matched to a gene. This CDR3 region has 11 residues. CDR1 is MNHNY, CDR2 SVGAGI, per germline (reference sequence). This CDR3 is CASWTGGGYTF. CDR3 nucleotide sequence: TGTGCCAGCTGGACAGGGGGTGGCTACACCTTC.

The V call is TRBV6-6, the J call TRBJ1-1, with D perhaps matching TRBD1 (6 bases). Germline V gives CDR1 MNHNY, CDR2 SVGAGI (reference sequence). Trimming shortened V by 6 bases and J by 4 bases, and 18 bases separated the two germline ends. The CDR3 length is 15 residues. In nucleotides, the CDR3 is TGTGCCAGCAGCGCAGGGGCCCATGGAGGCACTGAAGCTTTCTTT. It is translated as CASSAGAHGGTEAFF.

The CDR3 is CAWSVGAGGYTF. The CDR3 nucleotides read TGTGCCTGGAGTGTGGGGGCGGGTGGCTACACCTTC. The chain combines TRBV30 with TRBJ1-2, with D possibly matching TRBD1 (6 bases). The germline CDR1 and CDR2 sequences are GTSNPN and SVGIG (reference sequence). Trimming shortened V by 0 bases and J by 7 bases, and 9 bases separated the two germline ends. CDR3 length: 12 amino acids.

The chain recombines TRBV7-2 with TRBJ2-3; 8 nucleotides match TRBD2. V was pared by 5 bases and J by 4 bases, with 14 bases of the junction left unmatched. The CDR3 extends over 17 amino acids. CDR1 and CDR2 from the germline V gene are SGHTA and FQGNSA. The CDR3 is CASSARLAGGTPDTQYF. For the CDR3, the DNA is TGTGCCAGCAGCGCACGTCTAGCGGGCGGGACACCAGATACGCAGTATTTT.

The CDR3 DNA reads as TGCAGTGCGGGGGGGCGGGAAAAACTGTTTTTT. Its translation is CSAGGREKLFF. The rearrangement uses TRBV20-1 and TRBJ1-4, with D perhaps matching TRBD1 (6 bases). The length of the CDR3 is 11 residues. Trimming removed 6 bases at V and 8 bases at J, with 10 bases between. Germline CDR1 is DFQATT and CDR2 is SNEGSKA (reference sequence).

J is TRBJ2-3 and V is TRBV29-1; no clear D. V was trimmed by 3 bases and J by 0 bases, leaving 16 bases between them. Germline-derived CDR1 and CDR2 are SQVTM and ANQGSEA. CDR3 size: 16 residues. The CDR3 reads CSVDRRLSLSTDTQYF. The DNA of the CDR3 is TGCAGCGTTGATCGAAGGTTGTCCCTCAGCACAGATACGCAGTATTTT.

The chain has TRBV4-3 and TRBJ2-1; D unclear. Germline CDR1 and CDR2: LGHNA and YSLEER. The germline V and J ends were trimmed by 0 bases and 0 bases, with 12 bases remaining between them. CDR3 size: 17 residues. CDR3 sequence reads: CASSQDTASVSYNEQFF. The CDR3 DNA reads TGCGCCAGCAGCCAAGATACCGCAAGTGTCTCCTACAATGAGCAGTTCTTC.

V usage is TRBV7-2 and J usage is TRBJ1-2; TRBD1 aligns across 7 bases. The CDR3 covers 17 residues. Trimming at V came to 2 bases and at J to 3 bases, leaving 12 bases not matched to a gene. In germline, CDR1 is SGHTA, CDR2 FQGNSA. The chain's CDR3 is CASSLMTAGQIYYGYTF. In nucleotides, the CDR3 is TGTGCCAGCAGCTTAATGACCGCGGGACAGATCTACTATGGCTACACCTTC. The whole variable domain, filled in from reference TRBV7-2 and TRBJ1-2, reads GAGVSQSPSNKVTEKGKDVELRCDPISGHTALYWYRQSLGQGLEFLIYFQGNSAPDKSGLPSDRFSAERTGGSVSTLTIQRTQQEDSAVYLCASSLMTAGQIYYGYTFGSGTRLTVV.